This T cell receptor beta chain was recovered during a study of T cell responses to AZD1222 COVID-19 vaccine. Findings of the study overall: The donor cohort was predominantly white British with a female majority, and clonal diversity may have been underestimated.

This clone was seen just once. What it recognizes is unknown. Some clones are missing from TCRdb's copy, which holds only in-frame ones; the method was immunoSEQ multiplex PCR. The table records 85,000 to 100,000 clones, roughly nine tenths of them present only once. Germline-derived CDR1 and CDR2 are SGHRS and YFSETQ. This CDR3 is built from 14 residues. V gave up 4 bases and J gave up 5 bases, with 15 bases separating them. The sequence was collected from an adult who received the AZD1222 COVID-19 vaccine. This chain links TRBV5-1 with TRBJ2-5; D is perhaps TRBD1 (5 bases). Here the sequenced sample was peripheral blood, taken 28 days after the second AZD1222 dose. This chain's CDR3 is CASSPRTSGETQYF. The CDR3 coding sequence is TGCGCCAGCAGCCCCCGGACAAGTGGGGAGACCCAGTACTTC.